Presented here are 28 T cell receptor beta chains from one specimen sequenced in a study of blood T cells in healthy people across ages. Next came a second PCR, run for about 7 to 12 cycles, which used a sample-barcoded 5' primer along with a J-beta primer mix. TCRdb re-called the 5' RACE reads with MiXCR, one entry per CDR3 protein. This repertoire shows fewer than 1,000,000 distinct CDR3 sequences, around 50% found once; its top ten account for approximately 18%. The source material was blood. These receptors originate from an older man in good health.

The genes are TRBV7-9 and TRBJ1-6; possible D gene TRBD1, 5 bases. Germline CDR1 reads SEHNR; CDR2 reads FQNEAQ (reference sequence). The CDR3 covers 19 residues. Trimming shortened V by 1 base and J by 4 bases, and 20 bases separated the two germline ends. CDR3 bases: TGTGCCAGCAGCTTAGAGGAGGGACGAATCCCCTTATATAATTCACCCCTCCACTTT. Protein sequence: CASSLEEGRIPLYNSPLHF.

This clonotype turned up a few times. CDR3 sequence: CASWRAVSETQYF. CDR3 DNA sequence: TGTGCCAGTTGGAGAGCAGTCTCGGAGACCCAGTACTTC. The chain combines TRBV2 with TRBJ2-5; no reliable D call. This CDR3 comprises 13 residues. With 9 bases removed from V and 5 bases from J, the gap between germline ends came to 16 bases. Germline V gene sequence: CDR1 SNHLY, CDR2 FYNNEI.

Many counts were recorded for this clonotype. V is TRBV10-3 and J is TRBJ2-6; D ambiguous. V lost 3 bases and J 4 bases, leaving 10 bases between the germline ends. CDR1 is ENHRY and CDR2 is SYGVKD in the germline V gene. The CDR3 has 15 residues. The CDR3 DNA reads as TGTGCCATCAGTGAAACGCGGTGGGGGGCCAACGTCCTGACTTTC. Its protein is CAISETRWGANVLTF.

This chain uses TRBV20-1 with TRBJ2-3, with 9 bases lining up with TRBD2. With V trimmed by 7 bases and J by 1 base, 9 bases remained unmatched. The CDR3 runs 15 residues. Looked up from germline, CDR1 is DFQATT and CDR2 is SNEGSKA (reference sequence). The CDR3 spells CSVKTPSGGTDTQYF. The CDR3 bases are TGCAGTGTAAAGACGCCTAGCGGGGGCACAGATACGCAGTATTTT.

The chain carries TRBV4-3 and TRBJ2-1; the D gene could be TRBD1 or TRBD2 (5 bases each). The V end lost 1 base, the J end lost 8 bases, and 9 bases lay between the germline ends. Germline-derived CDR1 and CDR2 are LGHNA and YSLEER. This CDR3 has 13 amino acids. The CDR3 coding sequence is TGCGCCAGCAGCCAAGTACTAGGGGATGAGCAGTTCTTC. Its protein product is CASSQVLGDEQFF.

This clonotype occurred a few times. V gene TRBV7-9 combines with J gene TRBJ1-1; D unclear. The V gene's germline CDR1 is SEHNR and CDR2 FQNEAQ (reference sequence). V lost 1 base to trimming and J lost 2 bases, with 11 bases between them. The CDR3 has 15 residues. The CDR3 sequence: CASSLGTDQNTEAFF. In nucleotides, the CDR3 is TGTGCCAGCAGCTTAGGTACAGATCAAAACACTGAAGCTTTCTTT.

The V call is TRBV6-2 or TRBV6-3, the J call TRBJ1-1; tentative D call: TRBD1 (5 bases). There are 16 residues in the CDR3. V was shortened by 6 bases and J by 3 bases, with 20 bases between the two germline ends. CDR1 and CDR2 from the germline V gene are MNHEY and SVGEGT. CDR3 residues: CASSPNLSAGDTEAFF. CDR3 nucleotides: TGTGCCAGCAGCCCCAACCTCAGTGCGGGGGACACTGAAGCTTTCTTT.

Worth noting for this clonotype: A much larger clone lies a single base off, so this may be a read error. The CDR3 is CSVEYFVAGGDNEQFF. CDR3 bases: TGCAGCGTTGAATATTTTGTAGCGGGAGGGGACAATGAGCAGTTCTTC. V usage is TRBV29-1 and J usage is TRBJ2-1, with 11 bases fitting TRBD2. V was clipped by 2 bases and J by 5 bases; unmatched bases: 8. CDR3 length equals 16 residues. The germline gives CDR1 SQVTM, CDR2 ANQGSEA.

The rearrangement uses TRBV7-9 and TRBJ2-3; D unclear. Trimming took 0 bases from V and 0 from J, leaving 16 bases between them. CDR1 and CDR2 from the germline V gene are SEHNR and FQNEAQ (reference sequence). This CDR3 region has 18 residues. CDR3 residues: CASSLAPGQAPSTDTQYF. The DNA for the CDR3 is TGTGCCAGCAGCTTAGCTCCGGGCCAGGCTCCTAGCACAGATACGCAGTATTTT.

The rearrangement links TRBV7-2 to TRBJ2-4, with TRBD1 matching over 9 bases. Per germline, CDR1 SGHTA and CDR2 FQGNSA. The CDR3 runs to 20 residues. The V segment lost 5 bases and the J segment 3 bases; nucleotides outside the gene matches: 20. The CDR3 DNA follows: TGTGCCAGCAGCCCTAGTCCGGGACAGGGATATGGCTGGGTCAAAAACATTCAGTACTTC. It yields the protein CASSPSPGQGYGWVKNIQYF.

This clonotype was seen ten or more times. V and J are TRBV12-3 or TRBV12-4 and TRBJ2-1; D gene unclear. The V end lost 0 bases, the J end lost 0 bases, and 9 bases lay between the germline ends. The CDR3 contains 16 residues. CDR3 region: CASSLASASSYNEQFF. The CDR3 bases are TGTGCCAGCAGTTTAGCGAGCGCGAGCTCCTACAATGAGCAGTTCTTC.

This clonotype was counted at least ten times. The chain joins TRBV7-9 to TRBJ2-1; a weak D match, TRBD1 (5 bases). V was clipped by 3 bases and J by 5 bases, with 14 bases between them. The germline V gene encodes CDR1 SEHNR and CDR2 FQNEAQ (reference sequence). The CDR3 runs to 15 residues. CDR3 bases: TGTGCCAGCAGCTTCTGGCAGGGTACGGACAATGAGCAGTTCTTC. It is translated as CASSFWQGTDNEQFF.

The CDR3 reads CSAALGHPYNEQYF. In nucleotides, the CDR3 is TGCAGCGCCGCCCTAGGACATCCCTACAATGAGCAGTACTTC. J is TRBJ2-7 and V is TRBV29-1; D possibly corresponds to TRBD1 (5 bases). Per the germline V gene, CDR1 is SQVTM and CDR2 is ANQGSEA. V was pared by 7 bases and J by 7 bases, with 23 bases between. This CDR3 region has 14 residues.

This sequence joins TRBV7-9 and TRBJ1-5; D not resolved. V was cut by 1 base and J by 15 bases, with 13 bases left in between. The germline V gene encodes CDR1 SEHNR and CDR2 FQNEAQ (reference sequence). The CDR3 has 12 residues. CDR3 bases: TGTGCCAGCAGCTTAGAAGTTGGTGAAAGGCATTTT. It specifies CASSLEVGERHF.

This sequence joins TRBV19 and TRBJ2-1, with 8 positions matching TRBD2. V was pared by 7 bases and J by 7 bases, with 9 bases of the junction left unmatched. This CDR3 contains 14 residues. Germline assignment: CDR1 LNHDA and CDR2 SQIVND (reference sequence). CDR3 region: CASKPSGRSNEQFF. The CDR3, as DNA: TGTGCCAGTAAGCCCAGCGGGAGATCAAATGAGCAGTTCTTC.

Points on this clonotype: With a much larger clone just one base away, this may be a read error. CDR3 region: CSATIAGGRTNNEQYF. DNA for the CDR3: TGCAGTGCTACTATAGCGGGAGGGCGTACGAACAATGAGCAGTACTTC. The chain employs TRBV20-1 and TRBJ2-5, with TRBD2 identical over 11 bases. V lost 4 bases to trimming and J lost 11 bases; unmatched junction nucleotides: 18. In germline, CDR1 is DFQATT, CDR2 SNEGSKA (reference sequence). This CDR3 has 16 amino acids.

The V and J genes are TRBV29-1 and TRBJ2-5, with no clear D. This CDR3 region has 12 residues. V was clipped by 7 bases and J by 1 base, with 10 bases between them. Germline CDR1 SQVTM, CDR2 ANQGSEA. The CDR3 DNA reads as TGCAGCGGACTTAACCCCCAAGAGACCCAGTACTTC. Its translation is CSGLNPQETQYF.

DNA for the CDR3: TGTGCCAGCAGCCCAAAGACGGGACAGGGTTTCACAGATACGCAGTATTTT. Its protein is CASSPKTGQGFTDTQYF. This chain connects TRBV5-6 to TRBJ2-3; 9 nucleotides align to TRBD1. CDR1 is SGHDT, CDR2 YYEEEE, per germline. V dropped 4 bases and J dropped 2; count of bases not matched to a gene: 11. This CDR3 is built from 17 residues.

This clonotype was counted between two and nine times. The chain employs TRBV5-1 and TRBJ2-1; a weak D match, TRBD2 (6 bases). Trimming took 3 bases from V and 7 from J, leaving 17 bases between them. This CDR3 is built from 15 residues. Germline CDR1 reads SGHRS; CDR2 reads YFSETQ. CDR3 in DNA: TGCGCCAGCAGCTCAAACCCGGGGGTAATAAATGAGCAGTTCTTC. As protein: CASSSNPGVINEQFF.

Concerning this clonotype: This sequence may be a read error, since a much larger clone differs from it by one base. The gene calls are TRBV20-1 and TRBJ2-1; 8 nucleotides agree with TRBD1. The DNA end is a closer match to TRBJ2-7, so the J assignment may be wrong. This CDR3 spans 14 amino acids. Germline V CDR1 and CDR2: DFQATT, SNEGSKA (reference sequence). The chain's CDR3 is CSARTGGSYNEQYF. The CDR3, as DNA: TGCAGTGCCCGAACAGGGGGGAGCTACAATGAGCAGTACTTC.

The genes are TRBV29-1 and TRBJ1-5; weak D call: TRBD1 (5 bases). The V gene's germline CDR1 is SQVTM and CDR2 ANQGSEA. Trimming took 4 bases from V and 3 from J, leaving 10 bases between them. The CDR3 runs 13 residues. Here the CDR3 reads CSVGAGINQPQHF. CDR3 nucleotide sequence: TGCAGCGTTGGGGCAGGGATCAATCAGCCCCAGCATTTT. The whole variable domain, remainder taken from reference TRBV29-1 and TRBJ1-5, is SAVISQKPSRDICQRGTSLTIQCQVDSQVTMMFWYRQQPGQSLTLIATANQGSEATYESGFVIDKFPISRPNLTFSTLTVSNMSPEDSSIYLCSVGAGINQPQHFGDGTRLSIL.

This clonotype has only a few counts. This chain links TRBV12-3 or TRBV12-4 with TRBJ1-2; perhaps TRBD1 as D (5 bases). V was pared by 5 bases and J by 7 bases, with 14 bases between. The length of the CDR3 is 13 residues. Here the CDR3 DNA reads TGTGCCAGCAGTGTAGGGACCGCTATTGGCTACACCTTC. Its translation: CASSVGTAIGYTF.

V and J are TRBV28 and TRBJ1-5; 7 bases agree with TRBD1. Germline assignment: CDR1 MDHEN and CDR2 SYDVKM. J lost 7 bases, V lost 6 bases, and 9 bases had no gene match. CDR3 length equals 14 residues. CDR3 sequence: CASREQGLSQPQHF. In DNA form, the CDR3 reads TGTGCCAGCAGGGAACAGGGGTTAAGCCAGCCCCAGCATTTT.

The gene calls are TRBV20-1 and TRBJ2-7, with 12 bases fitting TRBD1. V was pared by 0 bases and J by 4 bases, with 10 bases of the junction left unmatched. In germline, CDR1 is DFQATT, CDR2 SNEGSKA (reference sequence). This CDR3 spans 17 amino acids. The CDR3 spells CSARDTNEGQGAYEQYF. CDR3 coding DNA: TGCAGTGCTAGAGACACCAACGAGGGACAGGGGGCTTACGAGCAGTACTTC.

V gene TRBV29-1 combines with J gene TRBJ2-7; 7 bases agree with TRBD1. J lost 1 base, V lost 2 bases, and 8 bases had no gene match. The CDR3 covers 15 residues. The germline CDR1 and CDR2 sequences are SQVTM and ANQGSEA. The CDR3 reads CSVEWGQRESYEQYF. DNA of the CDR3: TGCAGCGTTGAATGGGGACAGCGCGAATCCTACGAGCAGTACTTC.

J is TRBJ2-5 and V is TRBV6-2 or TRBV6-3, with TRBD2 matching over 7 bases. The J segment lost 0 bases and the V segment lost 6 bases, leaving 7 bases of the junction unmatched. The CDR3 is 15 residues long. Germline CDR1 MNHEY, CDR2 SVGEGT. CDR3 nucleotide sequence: TGTGCCAGCAGCCCCCTCGGGGGGTACCAAGAGACCCAGTACTTC. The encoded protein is CASSPLGGYQETQYF.

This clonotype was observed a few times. Here the CDR3 DNA reads TGCGCCAGCAGCCAAGAGGGGACGGTCACTCGTGGCTACACCTTC. Its translation: CASSQEGTVTRGYTF. The chain is built from TRBV4-3 and TRBJ1-2, with D perhaps TRBD1 (5 bases). The V end was cut by 0 bases, the J end by 7 bases, with 15 bases between. The CDR3 totals 15 residues. The germline V gene has CDR1 LGHNA and CDR2 YSLEER.

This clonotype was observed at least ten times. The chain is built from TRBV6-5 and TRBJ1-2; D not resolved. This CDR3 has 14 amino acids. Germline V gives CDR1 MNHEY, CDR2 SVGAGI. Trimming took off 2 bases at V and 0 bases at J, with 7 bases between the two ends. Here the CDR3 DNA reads TGTGCCAGCAGTTACAGGGCAGCTAACTATGGCTACACCTTC. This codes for CASSYRAANYGYTF.